Presented here are 31 T cell receptor beta chains from one specimen sequenced in a study of blood T cell repertoires in COVID-19. Assay used: immunoSEQ multiplex PCR; TCRdb lists only in-frame clones, some missing. Counted here are 60,000 to 65,000 clones, around 79% occurring once; the ten biggest clones make up around a sixth. The sample taken for sequencing was peripheral blood. The receptors were gathered from a man aged 60 to 69 with acute or convalescent COVID-19.

This chain links TRBV4-3 with TRBJ2-7; TRBD1 matches at 9 bases. The CDR3 is 17 residues long. In germline, CDR1 is LGHNA, CDR2 YSLEER. V dropped 0 bases and J dropped 3; count of bases not matched to a gene: 9. CDR3 sequence reads: CASSQEALGTGFYEQYF. CDR3 bases: TGCGCCAGCAGCCAAGAGGCTCTGGGGACAGGGTTCTACGAGCAGTACTTC.

The genes are TRBV13 and TRBJ2-3; maybe TRBD2 (5 bases). This CDR3 comprises 14 residues. CDR1 is PRHDT and CDR2 is FYEKMQ in the germline V gene (reference sequence). Trimming took off 2 bases at V and 0 bases at J, with 6 bases between the two ends. The CDR3 region is CASSLSGSTDTQYF. Written as DNA, the CDR3 is TGTGCCAGCAGCTTAAGCGGAAGCACAGATACGCAGTATTTT.

This sequence joins TRBV19 and TRBJ1-1, with D hard to call. Trimming removed 5 bases at V and 0 bases at J, with 7 bases between. CDR3 length equals 13 residues. The germline V gene has CDR1 LNHDA and CDR2 SQIVND (reference sequence). CDR3 nucleotides: TGTGCCAGTAGTCCCAAAATGAACACTGAAGCTTTCTTT. Its translation: CASSPKMNTEAFF.

V usage is TRBV11-3 and J usage is TRBJ2-4, with D tentatively TRBD2 (6 bases). The germline V and J ends were trimmed by 5 bases and 8 bases, with 22 bases remaining between them. This CDR3 spans 16 amino acids. CDR1 and CDR2 (germline): SGHNT, YENEEA. The CDR3 nucleotides are TGTGCCAGCAGCCTGGGACTTACTGAGCCAAGGGACATTCAGTACTTC. Translation gives CASSLGLTEPRDIQYF.

The J gene is TRBJ1-5, the V gene TRBV5-5; no firm D call. The CDR3 covers 14 residues. Trimming took off 4 bases at V and 0 bases at J, with 8 bases between the two ends. CDR1 is SGHKS and CDR2 is YYEKEE in the germline V gene (reference sequence). The chain's CDR3 is CASSRLFSNQPQHF. DNA of the CDR3: TGTGCCAGCAGCAGACTATTTAGCAATCAGCCCCAGCATTTT.

This clone was recorded a few times. This chain connects TRBV7-6 to TRBJ2-1, with 7 bases fitting TRBD1. CDR1 SGHVS and CDR2 FNYEAQ come from the germline V gene. V gave up 0 bases and J gave up 0 bases; unmatched junction bases: 8. The CDR3 runs to 18 residues. The CDR3 is CASSLAGLRGISYNEQFF. CDR3 DNA: TGTGCCAGCAGCTTAGCAGGTCTCAGGGGGATCTCCTACAATGAGCAGTTCTTC.

This clone was seen a few times. The rearrangement links TRBV5-1 to TRBJ2-3; D ambiguous. The ends were cut back, 0 bases at V and 0 bases at J, with 8 bases in the middle. The germline gives CDR1 SGHRS, CDR2 YFSETQ. The CDR3 is 15 amino acids. CDR3 protein: CASSLGHASTDTQYF. In nucleotides, the CDR3 is TGCGCCAGCAGCTTGGGACATGCTAGCACAGATACGCAGTATTTT.

The chain couples TRBV18 to TRBJ1-2, with D maybe TRBD1 (5 bases). The V gene lost 3 bases and the J gene lost 8 bases, with 16 bases spanning the gap. The CDR3 totals 14 residues. Germline loops: CDR1 KGHSH, CDR2 LQKENI. The CDR3 reads CASSPRQGLEGYTF. The CDR3 region has the DNA TGTGCCAGCTCACCGAGGCAGGGACTGGAGGGCTACACCTTC.

V gene TRBV7-3 combines with J gene TRBJ2-1; weak D call: TRBD2 (5 bases). There are 15 residues in the CDR3. Germline loops: CDR1 SGHTA, CDR2 FQGTGA. V was shortened by 5 bases and J by 4 bases, with 15 bases between the two germline ends. As DNA, the CDR3 is TGTGCCAGCAGCCCGGAGGTGTCGAAGTACAATGAGCAGTTCTTC. The encoded protein is CASSPEVSKYNEQFF.

The CDR3: CASSLPPGQGINYGYTF. The CDR3 DNA sequence: TGTGCCAGCAGCTTACCACCGGGACAGGGAATAAACTATGGCTACACCTTC. This sequence joins TRBV5-4 and TRBJ1-2, with 9 bases aligning to TRBD1. J was trimmed by 2 bases and V by 2 bases; bases with no gene match: 10. The CDR3 runs 17 residues. The V gene's germline CDR1 is SGHNT and CDR2 YYREEE (reference sequence).

This chain links TRBV4-3 with TRBJ1-2, with D possibly TRBD1 on 5 matching bases. Germline V lookup: CDR1 LGHNA, CDR2 YSLEER. There are 15 residues in the CDR3. V was clipped by 0 bases and J by 4 bases, with 12 bases between them. Here the CDR3 DNA reads TGCGCCAGCAGCCAAGATCAGGGTATAGTCTATGGCTACACCTTC. Protein: CASSQDQGIVYGYTF.

The chain combines TRBV3-1 (or the pseudogene TRBV3-2) with TRBJ2-4; no clear D gene. The CDR3 totals 15 residues. V dropped 0 bases and J dropped 3 bases, with 9 bases sitting between them. The germline CDR1 and CDR2 sequences are LGHDT and YNNKEL (reference sequence). The CDR3 DNA reads TGTGCCAGCAGCCAAGATGTGGCTTTCAAAAACATTCAGTACTTC. As protein: CASSQDVAFKNIQYF.

CDR3 loop: CATSDPGGGDQPQHF. The CDR3 coding sequence is TGTGCCACCAGTGATCCAGGGGGCGGCGATCAGCCCCAGCATTTT. This chain connects TRBV24-1 to TRBJ1-5; 8 nucleotides line up with TRBD1. The germline CDR1 and CDR2 sequences are KGHDR and SFDVKD. This CDR3 contains 15 residues. V shed 3 bases and J 5 bases; nucleotides not matched to a gene: 5.

This clone appeared a few times. The rearrangement joins TRBV6-2 or TRBV6-3 to TRBJ2-7, with a weak D call TRBD1 (6 bases). V was cut by 4 bases and J by 4 bases, with 17 bases left in between. The CDR3 extends over 15 amino acids. Germline CDR1 MNHEY, CDR2 SVGEGT. The CDR3 coding sequence is TGTGCCAGCAGTTTCTACGGACAGCACCTATACGAGCAGTACTTC. As protein: CASSFYGQHLYEQYF.

This clone showed up just a few times. The chain recombines TRBV19 with TRBJ2-3, with D tentatively TRBD2 (5 bases). The CDR3 has 15 residues. Trimming pared 6 bases from V and 1 base from J, leaving 14 bases between. Germline V gene sequence: CDR1 LNHDA, CDR2 SQIVND (reference sequence). CDR3 sequence (DNA): TGTGCCAGTAGGAGGACTCCTACTCGCACAGATACGCAGTATTTT. Translation: CASRRTPTRTDTQYF.

The sample holds one count of this clone. This chain connects TRBV5-8 to TRBJ2-5, with TRBD2 matching 13 bases. Trimming at V came to 2 bases and at J to 5 bases, leaving 6 bases not matched to a gene. Germline V gene lookup returns CDR1 SGHTS and CDR2 YDEGEE. This CDR3 contains 16 residues. CDR3 region: CASSFGGLAGVETQYF. The CDR3 DNA sequence: TGTGCCAGCAGCTTCGGTGGACTAGCGGGAGTGGAGACCCAGTACTTC. Full variable domain (missing parts from reference TRBV5-8 and TRBJ2-5): EAGVTQSPTHLIKTRGQQATLRCSPISGHTSVYWYQQALGLGLQFLLWYDEGEERNRGNFPPRFSGRQFPNYSSELNVNALELEDSALYLCASSFGGLAGVETQYFGPGTRLLVL.

The V gene is TRBV18, the J gene TRBJ1-2, with TRBD1 matching 8 bases. In germline, CDR1 is KGHSH, CDR2 LQKENI. The CDR3 runs to 17 residues. V trimming: 3 bases; J trimming: 4 bases; junction bases outside the gene matches: 13. The CDR3 sequence is CASSPNRQGLKTYGYTF. CDR3 nucleotide sequence: TGTGCCAGCTCACCGAACAGACAGGGGCTAAAGACCTATGGCTACACCTTC.

The CDR3 DNA reads TGTGCCAGCAGAACCTCGGGACTAGCGGTCACCGGGGAGCTGTTTTTT. Translated: CASRTSGLAVTGELFF. The chain employs TRBV28 and TRBJ2-2; TRBD2 matches at 11 bases. CDR3 length: 16 residues. With V trimmed by 6 bases and J by 4 bases, 7 bases remained unmatched. Germline values: CDR1 MDHEN, CDR2 SYDVKM.

The chain's CDR3 is CASSPTALAGGYEQYF. CDR3 nucleotide sequence: TGTGCCAGCTCACCAACCGCCCTAGCGGGAGGTTACGAGCAGTACTTC. The V and J genes are TRBV18 and TRBJ2-7, with TRBD2 matching 11 bases. CDR1 and CDR2 (germline): KGHSH, LQKENI. The ends lost 2 bases at V and 4 bases at J; junction bases unmatched: 7. The CDR3 spans 16 residues.

In its sample, this clone was seen a few times. The V gene is TRBV7-2, the J gene TRBJ2-1; TRBD1 matches 8 bases. This CDR3 is built from 13 residues. Germline assignment: CDR1 SGHTA and CDR2 FQGNSA. The V and J ends lost 5 bases and 8 bases, in that order; junction bases with no gene match: 5. CDR3 sequence reads: CASSKDRAHEQFF. CDR3 nucleotide sequence: TGTGCCAGCAGCAAGGACAGGGCACATGAGCAGTTCTTC.

The gene calls are TRBV15 and TRBJ1-1; D gene uncertain. Trimming stripped 0 bases from V and 3 bases from J, with 5 bases between. The CDR3 consists of 13 residues. CDR1 and CDR2 (germline): LNHNV, YYDKDF (reference sequence). CDR3 protein: CATSRDRYTEAFF. The CDR3 nucleotides are TGTGCCACCAGCAGAGATCGGTACACTGAAGCTTTCTTT.

The chain carries TRBV5-4 and TRBJ2-4; 7 nucleotides agree with TRBD1. Trimming took 4 bases from V and 6 from J; bases not matched to a gene: 7. This CDR3 is built from 14 residues. The germline CDR1 and CDR2 sequences are SGHNT and YYREEE (reference sequence). CDR3 nucleotide sequence: TGTGCCAGCAGCCGCTGGGGACAGTCAAACATTCAGTACTTC. Translating it yields CASSRWGQSNIQYF.

This chain uses TRBV15 with TRBJ1-2; 7 bases agree with TRBD1. The V and J ends lost 10 bases and 3 bases, in that order; junction bases with no gene match: 5. From germline, CDR1 is LNHNV and CDR2 YYDKDF (reference sequence). The CDR3 consists of 12 residues. CDR3 region: CAIRQGDYGYTF. The CDR3 DNA sequence: TGTGCCATACGACAGGGCGACTATGGCTACACCTTC.

The chain couples TRBV29-1 to TRBJ2-7, with TRBD1 matching 7 bases. Germline lookup yields CDR1 SQVTM and CDR2 ANQGSEA. This CDR3 contains 12 residues. The V gene end was trimmed by 6 bases and the J gene end by 6 bases; junction bases not matched to a gene: 8. The CDR3 DNA reads TGCAGCGTCCCTGGGGCAGGGGGCGAGCAGTACTTC. Its translation is CSVPGAGGEQYF.

V and J are TRBV5-1 and TRBJ1-1; a weak D match, TRBD1 (5 bases). The CDR3 has 16 amino acids. Germline values: CDR1 SGHRS, CDR2 YFSETQ. The V end lost 4 bases, the J end lost 0 bases, and 16 bases lay between the germline ends. This CDR3 reads CASSLTELLMNTEAFF. CDR3 sequence (DNA): TGCGCCAGCAGCCTGACAGAGTTACTCATGAACACTGAAGCTTTCTTT.

The rearrangement joins TRBV5-1 to TRBJ2-1; 10 bases fit TRBD2. The CDR3 contains 13 residues. The V segment lost 2 bases and the J segment 8 bases; nucleotides outside the gene matches: 1. Germline CDR1 is SGHRS and CDR2 is YFSETQ. The DNA for the CDR3 is TGCGCCAGCAGCTTCCTAGCGGGAGATGAGCAGTTCTTC. Its protein product is CASSFLAGDEQFF.

The V and J genes are TRBV3-1 (or the pseudogene TRBV3-2) and TRBJ2-3, with TRBD1 as a possible D gene (6 bases). The CDR3 consists of 13 residues. Germline V gene lookup returns CDR1 LGHDT and CDR2 YNNKEL (reference sequence). Deletions cut 6 bases from V and 4 bases from J, with 11 bases between. CDR3 region: CASSQKGADTQYF. In DNA form, the CDR3 reads TGTGCCAGCAGTCAGAAGGGGGCAGATACGCAGTATTTT.

This chain uses TRBV19 with TRBJ2-1; D is unresolved. V was clipped by 4 bases and J by 7 bases, with 14 bases between them. Germline loops: CDR1 LNHDA, CDR2 SQIVND (reference sequence). The CDR3 covers 14 residues. DNA of the CDR3: TGTGCCAGTAGTAACAGTGGGTTTGGAAATGAGCAGTTCTTC. Residues: CASSNSGFGNEQFF.

The rearrangement links TRBV7-6 to TRBJ2-2; D remains ambiguous. Trimming shortened V by 5 bases and J by 6 bases, and 13 bases separated the two germline ends. In germline, CDR1 is SGHVS, CDR2 FNYEAQ. The CDR3 consists of 14 residues. CDR3 nucleotides: TGTGCCAGCAGCCTTCAGATACATTCCGGGGAGCTGTTTTTT. This translates into CASSLQIHSGELFF.

The J gene is TRBJ1-2, the V gene TRBV4-1; D uncertain. The CDR3 has 15 amino acids. Germline CDR1 MGHRA, CDR2 YSYEKL. V was cut by 3 bases and J by 6 bases, with 17 bases left in between. Here the CDR3 reads CASSHLTGIGHGYTF. CDR3 coding DNA: TGCGCCAGCAGCCACTTAACCGGGATAGGCCATGGCTACACCTTC.

This clone was seen a few times. The rearrangement links TRBV24-1 to TRBJ2-1; D might be TRBD2 (6 bases). V lost 6 bases, J lost 8 bases, and 16 bases lay in between. CDR1 and CDR2 from the germline V gene are KGHDR and SFDVKD. The CDR3 consists of 14 residues. CDR3 in amino acids: CATSSSVPWDEQFF. CDR3 DNA: TGTGCCACCAGTTCTAGCGTCCCTTGGGATGAGCAGTTCTTC.